This T cell receptor beta chain comes out of a study of T cells after yellow fever vaccination. This clonotype was seen a handful of times. Its antigen remains unidentified. The V end lost 1 base, the J end lost 0 bases, and 16 bases lay between the germline ends. Germline values: CDR1 SGHVT, CDR2 SQSDAQ. The CDR3 totals 19 residues. Study observations and caveats: The booster response re-showed most primary clones: approximately 95% CD4, approximately 86% CD8. A weaker secondary response peaked on day 5, the primary on day 15. Some clonotypes, a small share, were shared between CD4 and CD8 compartments.

TCRdb recomputed calls from the 5' RACE reads with MiXCR, one row per CDR3 protein. Here the sample spans 450,000 to 550,000 distinct CDR3 sequences, about 19% being singletons. This receptor was obtained from a man between 25 and 39 years old who received the YFV17D yellow fever vaccine. The chain is built from TRBV7-4 and TRBJ2-6; perhaps TRBD1 as D (6 bases). The sequencing used PBMCs, collected 15 days after the yellow fever booster vaccination. CDR3 loop: CASSLEDSVQVSGANVLTF. In DNA, the CDR3 is TGTGCCAGCAGCTTAGAGGACAGCGTCCAAGTCTCTGGGGCCAACGTCCTGACTTTC.